The 22 T cell receptor beta chains given below trace back to one sample, sequenced in a study of blood T cell repertoires in COVID-19. Generated by immunoSEQ multiplex PCR, the TCRdb table keeps only in-frame clones and is missing some. The sample has fewer than 250,000 clones, around nine tenths seen once. The sample taken for sequencing was peripheral blood. The receptors were sampled from a woman aged 60-75 years with acute or convalescent COVID-19.

This rearrangement joins TRBV5-1 to TRBJ2-1; 10 bases line up with TRBD1. The CDR3 consists of 14 residues. V lost 4 bases to trimming and J lost 7 bases; unmatched junction nucleotides: 5. Germline assignment: CDR1 SGHRS and CDR2 YFSETQ. The chain's CDR3 is CASSGGTGVNEQFF. The DNA for the CDR3 is TGCGCCAGCAGCGGTGGGACAGGGGTGAATGAGCAGTTCTTC.

The CDR3 DNA sequence: TGTGCCAGCAGCGCGGGGGGAGGGTCCCCCAACCACGAGCAGTACTTC. This encodes CASSAGGGSPNHEQYF. This sequence joins TRBV5-6 and TRBJ2-7; 8 bases line up with TRBD2. Per the germline V gene, CDR1 is SGHDT and CDR2 is YYEEEE. J was trimmed by 5 bases and V by 4 bases; bases with no gene match: 14. This CDR3 comprises 16 residues.

J is TRBJ2-7 and V is TRBV27, with TRBD2 identical over 13 bases. Germline V gene lookup returns CDR1 MNHEY and CDR2 SMNVEV (reference sequence). The junction had 4 bases not matched to a gene; V was cut back by 6 bases and J by 2 bases. This CDR3 comprises 15 residues. CDR3 nucleotide sequence: TGTGCCAGCAGCCTCGGGACTAGCGGGACCTACGAGCAGTACTTC. This translates into CASSLGTSGTYEQYF.

This clone was recorded a few times. J is TRBJ2-2 and V is TRBV5-1; no firm D call. The V and J ends lost 1 base and 1 base respectively, with 5 bases between them. The CDR3 has 14 residues. Germline-derived CDR1 and CDR2 are SGHRS and YFSETQ. CDR3: CASSLSGNTGELFF. The CDR3 nucleotides read TGCGCCAGCAGCTTGTCGGGGAACACCGGGGAGCTGTTTTTT.

This chain links TRBV15 with TRBJ1-3; possible D gene TRBD1, 5 bases. Germline CDR1 LNHNV, CDR2 YYDKDF (reference sequence). The CDR3 spans 18 residues. Trimming removed 0 bases at V and 4 bases at J, with 19 bases between. The CDR3 DNA is TGTGCCACCAGCAGAGATCAGGTGGGGCCTACGAACGGAAACACCATATATTTT. Its protein product is CATSRDQVGPTNGNTIYF.

The chain uses TRBV7-2 and TRBJ1-2; D is perhaps TRBD1 (6 bases). V was pared by 0 bases and J by 6 bases, with 14 bases between. The CDR3 consists of 15 residues. Germline V gene data show CDR1 as SGHTA and CDR2 as FQGNSA. For the CDR3, the DNA is TGTGCCAGCAGCTTAGCCGGGGGGCGGTTGGATGGCTACACCTTC. Translating gives CASSLAGGRLDGYTF. Using reference TRBV7-2 and TRBJ1-2 for the parts outside the CDR3, the full variable domain is GAGVSQSPSNKVTEKGKDVELRCDPISGHTALYWYRQSLGQGLEFLIYFQGNSAPDKSGLPSDRFSAERTGGSVSTLTIQRTQQEDSAVYLCASSLAGGRLDGYTFGSGTRLTVV.

V is TRBV19 and J is TRBJ2-5, with TRBD1 matching 7 bases. V lost 6 bases, J lost 4 bases, and 2 bases stayed unmatched. Germline V CDR1 and CDR2: LNHDA, SQIVND (reference sequence). The CDR3 contains 12 residues. The DNA for the CDR3 is TGTGCCAGTAGCAGGGACAGAGAGACCCAGTACTTC. This sequence encodes CASSRDRETQYF.

The V gene is TRBV6-2 or TRBV6-3, the J gene TRBJ1-2; 8 positions agree with TRBD1. The CDR3 totals 13 residues. Germline CDR1 is MNHEY and CDR2 is SVGEGT. V gave up 7 bases and J gave up 8 bases; unmatched junction bases: 9. CDR3 protein: CASTPGQVVGYTF. The CDR3 nucleotides read TGTGCCAGCACCCCGGGACAGGTTGTGGGCTACACCTTC.

The chain has TRBV19 and TRBJ1-4, with D perhaps TRBD1 (6 bases). V was cut by 3 bases and J by 7 bases, with 12 bases left in between. CDR3 length: 14 amino acids. Germline V gene data show CDR1 as LNHDA and CDR2 as SQIVND (reference sequence). The CDR3 loop is CASSIQGSGEKLFF. The CDR3 DNA is TGTGCCAGTAGTATCCAGGGGTCGGGTGAAAAACTGTTTTTT.

This chain joins TRBV29-1 and TRBJ2-3; 8 bases line up with TRBD2. The CDR3 sequence is 12 residues long. The germline V gene has CDR1 SQVTM and CDR2 ANQGSEA. V gave up 8 bases and J gave up 5 bases; unmatched junction bases: 6. In DNA form, the CDR3 reads TGCAGCTCGGCGGGAGGTGGAGATACGCAGTATTTT. It codes for CSSAGGGDTQYF.

The chain has TRBV29-1 and TRBJ2-7, with D possibly matching TRBD2 (5 bases). Germline V gene lookup returns CDR1 SQVTM and CDR2 ANQGSEA. There are 14 residues in the CDR3. V gave up 4 bases and J gave up 6 bases, with 19 bases separating them. CDR3 loop: CSVGAAGTMSEQYF. CDR3 nucleotides: TGCAGCGTTGGAGCGGCAGGCACCATGAGCGAGCAGTACTTC.

The chain is built from TRBV9 and TRBJ1-2, with 10 bases lining up with TRBD1. V was pared by 3 bases and J by 3 bases, with 2 bases of the junction left unmatched. This CDR3 contains 14 residues. Germline values: CDR1 SGDLS, CDR2 YYNGEE. In DNA, the CDR3 is TGTGCCAGCAGCGAGACAGGGGGCCACTATGGCTACACCTTC. Protein: CASSETGGHYGYTF.

This chain joins TRBV19 and TRBJ1-2; TRBD1 matches 7 bases. This CDR3 has 13 amino acids. The germline V gene has CDR1 LNHDA and CDR2 SQIVND (reference sequence). J lost 8 bases, V lost 2 bases, and 5 bases had no gene match. In DNA form, the CDR3 reads TGTGCCAGTAGTATAACGACAGGGAACGGCTACACCTTC. Translation: CASSITTGNGYTF. The whole variable domain, remainder taken from reference TRBV19 and TRBJ1-2, is DGGITQSPKYLFRKEGQNVTLSCEQNLNHDAMYWYRQDPGQGLRLIYYSQIVNDFQKGDIAEGYSVSREKKESFPLTVTSAQKNPTAFYLCASSITTGNGYTFGSGTRLTVV.

This sequence joins TRBV30 and TRBJ2-3, with a tentative D call TRBD1 (6 bases). The CDR3 has 15 residues. Germline V gene data show CDR1 as GTSNPN and CDR2 as SVGIG (reference sequence). Between the trimmed V and J ends, which lost 6 bases and 2 bases, there was a span of 18 bases. CDR3 coding DNA: TGTGCCTGTCCTACGGGACAAGTCTCCACAGATACGCAGTATTTT. As protein: CACPTGQVSTDTQYF.

This rearrangement joins TRBV18 to TRBJ2-2; 8 bases agree with TRBD1. V gave up 5 bases and J gave up 0 bases; unmatched junction bases: 5. CDR3 size: 16 residues. CDR1 is KGHSH, CDR2 LQKENI, per germline. This CDR3 reads CASSIGTGTNTGELFF. The CDR3 DNA follows: TGTGCCAGCTCAATCGGGACAGGCACGAACACCGGGGAGCTGTTTTTT. Full variable domain (remainder filled in from reference TRBV18 and TRBJ2-2): NAGVMQNPRHLVRRRGQEARLRCSPMKGHSHVYWYRQLPEEGLKFMVYLQKENIIDESGMPKERFSAEFPKEGPSILRIQQVVRGDSAAYFCASSIGTGTNTGELFFGEGSRLTVL.

This rearrangement joins TRBV5-3 to TRBJ2-1, with 9 nucleotides matching TRBD2. TRBV5-3 is an ORF; its function is uncertain. CDR3 length equals 14 residues. Trimming cost V 10 bases and J 10 bases; bases outside gene matches: 15. The CDR3 reads CACPSRLAGKEQFF. CDR3 nucleotides: TGTGCCTGCCCCTCCCGGCTAGCGGGGAAAGAGCAGTTCTTC.

The chain carries TRBV6-5 and TRBJ1-1; 10 bases are shared with TRBD1. The ends lost 4 bases at V and 2 bases at J; junction bases unmatched: 4. There are 15 residues in the CDR3. The germline CDR1 and CDR2 sequences are MNHEY and SVGAGI. CDR3 loop: CASSWDRGPNTEAFF. CDR3 nucleotide sequence: TGTGCCAGCAGTTGGGACAGGGGCCCTAACACTGAAGCTTTCTTT.

V is TRBV5-4 and J is TRBJ2-7; the match to TRBD2 covers 11 bases. Germline values: CDR1 SGHNT, CDR2 YYREEE (reference sequence). The V gene end was trimmed by 1 base and the J gene end by 3 bases; junction bases not matched to a gene: 6. This CDR3 comprises 16 residues. CDR3 in DNA: TGTGCCAGCAGCTTGCCTCGACTAGCGGGGTACTACGAGCAGTACTTC. This sequence encodes CASSLPRLAGYYEQYF.

The chain couples TRBV2 to TRBJ1-3; a weak D match, TRBD1 (5 bases). V gave up 8 bases and J gave up 0 bases, with 14 bases separating them. Germline lookup yields CDR1 SNHLY and CDR2 FYNNEI. The CDR3 spans 15 residues. CDR3 sequence: CASQGSSRSGNTIYF. CDR3 in DNA: TGTGCCAGCCAGGGTAGCAGCCGCTCTGGAAACACCATATATTTT.

The chain recombines TRBV27 with TRBJ2-4; the match to TRBD2 covers 8 bases. Germline V gene data show CDR1 as MNHEY and CDR2 as SMNVEV (reference sequence). This CDR3 contains 14 residues. J lost 7 bases, V lost 6 bases, and 8 bases had no gene match. CDR3 amino acids: CASSPGTSANIQYF. The CDR3 nucleotides read TGTGCCAGCAGCCCGGGGACTAGTGCGAACATTCAGTACTTC.

The chain joins TRBV11-2 to TRBJ2-1; 13 nucleotides agree with TRBD2. The CDR3 extends over 16 amino acids. Trimming at V came to 6 bases and at J to 0 bases, leaving 2 bases not matched to a gene. Per the germline V gene, CDR1 is SGHAT and CDR2 is FQNNGV. The CDR3 sequence is CASRWTSGSSYNEQFF. The DNA of the CDR3 is TGTGCCAGCAGATGGACTAGCGGGAGCTCCTACAATGAGCAGTTCTTC.

The rearrangement uses TRBV18 and TRBJ2-2, with 11 bases fitting TRBD2. The CDR3 is 17 amino acids. The trim removed 6 bases at V and 1 base at J, leaving 7 bases unmatched. The germline CDR1 and CDR2 sequences are KGHSH and LQKENI. The CDR3 coding sequence is TGTGCCAGCTCCCCGGGACTAGCGGAGTTGAACACCGGGGAGCTGTTTTTT. It translates to CASSPGLAELNTGELFF.